Listed below are T cell receptor beta chains from one sample, sequenced in a study of blood T cell repertoires in COVID-19. Measured with immunoSEQ multiplex PCR; TCRdb has only the in-frame clones, and not every one. The sample holds 200,000 to 250,000 clones; approximately 84% are singletons and the top ten take 2% to 2.5%. Material: peripheral blood. The receptors originated from a woman between 55 and 75 years old with acute or convalescent COVID-19. Each CDR3 is given with its conserved first and last residue. The D gene is left open where the match is weak. Size is omitted from some rows. Given values are once, few, many or a class for expanded clones.

CDR3 DNA | CDR3 protein | J gene | clone size | V gene | D gene
TGTGCCAGCAGCGCCCCGGGGATAGGCGGTGAAGTAAGAGACTTC | CASSAPGIGGEVRDF | TRBJ2-7 | NA | TRBV21-1 | NA
TGTGCCAGCAGCCCCAAAGGGAGACAGGCTGGAAACACCATATATTTT | CASSPKGRQAGNTIYF | TRBJ1-3 | NA | TRBV9 | NA
TGTGCCAGTAAAGAGGGGACAGCGAGTCAGCCCCAGCATTTT | CASKEGTASQPQHF | TRBJ1-5 | NA | TRBV19 | TRBD1
TGTGCCACCAGCAGAGGGGACAGCCATGAAAAACTGTTTTTT | CATSRGDSHEKLFF | TRBJ1-4 | NA | TRBV15 | TRBD1
TGTGCCAGCAGCCAAGACAGGGGGATTCATGGCTACACCTTC | CASSQDRGIHGYTF | TRBJ1-2 | NA | TRBV3-1/TRBV3-2 | TRBD1
TGTGCCAGCAGCTTAGAGTCGCGGGGAAGGTACTTC | CASSLESRGRYF | TRBJ2-5 | few | TRBV7-9 | NA
TGTGCCAGCTCACTCGGGACAGGTCTTGGCGAGCAGTACTTC | CASSLGTGLGEQYF | TRBJ2-7 | few | TRBV18 | TRBD1
TGTGCCAGCAGTTACGGGGGGTTCACAGATACGCAGTATTTT | CASSYGGFTDTQYF | TRBJ2-3 | NA | TRBV6-5 | NA
TGTGCCAGCAGCCGAGCCCAGGGTATCATCTACGAGCAGTACTTC | CASSRAQGIIYEQYF | TRBJ2-7 | NA | TRBV7-6 | NA
TGCAGCGTTGAAGGCGGAAACACAGATACGCAGTATTTT | CSVEGGNTDTQYF | TRBJ2-3 | NA | TRBV29-1 | NA
TGCGCCAGCAGCCAAGAGGGGGGGGGCTCTGGAAACACCATATATTTT | CASSQEGGGSGNTIYF | TRBJ1-3 | NA | TRBV4-1 | NA
TGTGCCAGCAGCTTAACGGGACAGGGCGGCTACGAGCAGTACTTC | CASSLTGQGGYEQYF | TRBJ2-7 | NA | TRBV7-3 | TRBD1
TGTGCCATCAGCCTCGGGGGGGCCTCGACAGATACGCAGTATTTT | CAISLGGASTDTQYF | TRBJ2-3 | NA | TRBV10-3 | TRBD2
TGCAGCGTTGGACAGATCTCCCCTAACTATGGCTACACCTTC | CSVGQISPNYGYTF | TRBJ1-2 | NA | TRBV29-1 | NA
TGTGCCAGTAGAGCCCCCGGGACAGCAAGAATATATTTT | CASRAPGTARIYF | TRBJ1-3 | NA | TRBV19 | TRBD1
TGTGCCAGCAGCCCGATCCCTAGCGCGGGGGACTACGAGCAGTACTTC | CASSPIPSAGDYEQYF | TRBJ2-7 | NA | TRBV5-5 | TRBD2
TGTGCCAGCGAAGACACATGGCCCGGGGAGCTGTTTTTT | CASEDTWPGELFF | TRBJ2-2 | NA | TRBV6-5 | NA
TGTGCCAGCAGCCCCGTCAAGGCGGGCTATGGCTACACCTTC | CASSPVKAGYGYTF | TRBJ1-2 | NA | TRBV5-6 | NA
TGTGCCAGCAGTAGGACAGGGAGGACTGGAAACACCATATATTTT | CASSRTGRTGNTIYF | TRBJ1-3 | NA | TRBV6-2/TRBV6-3 | TRBD1
TGTGCCAGCAGCGAGGGACTACAGAACACCGGGGAGCTGTTTTTT | CASSEGLQNTGELFF | TRBJ2-2 | NA | TRBV14 | TRBD2
TGTGCCAGCAGCCATTGGGCTGGCTACACCTTC | CASSHWAGYTF | TRBJ1-2 | NA | TRBV3-1/TRBV3-2 | NA
TGTGCCAGCAGTGAATTCTGGACAGCGAACGAGCAGTACTTC | CASSEFWTANEQYF | TRBJ2-7 | NA | TRBV2 | NA
TGTGCCAGCAGAGAAGGGGCTAACACCGGGGAGCTGTTTTTT | CASREGANTGELFF | TRBJ2-2 | NA | TRBV7-8 | NA
TGTGCCAGCAGCCATGGACAGGGCCCCTACGAGCAGTACTTC | CASSHGQGPYEQYF | TRBJ2-7 | NA | TRBV3-1/TRBV3-2 | TRBD1
TGTGCCAGCAGTGTTGGGGATCCGGGCGTGTGGACAGGGTTAAATTCACCCCTCCACTTT | CASSVGDPGVWTGLNSPLHF | TRBJ1-6 | few | TRBV6-4 | TRBD1
TGTGCCTGGAGTGAGGGGGTCCGATCTACGAAGCAGTACTTC | CAWSEGVRSTKQYF | TRBJ2-7 | NA | TRBV30 | NA
TGTGCCAGTAGTATTCGAGGGCCCGGGGCTAGCGGGGGCACAGATACGCAGTATTTT | CASSIRGPGASGGTDTQYF | TRBJ2-3 | NA | TRBV19 | TRBD2
TGTGCCAGCAGTTCCTCCGGGACAGGGTTCTACGAGCAGTACTTC | CASSSSGTGFYEQYF | TRBJ2-7 | NA | TRBV6-5 | TRBD1
TGTGCCAGCTCACCACCGACAGGGCTGGTTGAGCAGTTCTTC | CASSPPTGLVEQFF | TRBJ2-1 | once | TRBV18 | TRBD1
TGCGCCAGCAGCCAAGATCCGGGACTAGCGTATTACAATGAGCAGTTCTTC | CASSQDPGLAYYNEQFF | TRBJ2-1 | NA | TRBV4-1 | TRBD2
TGTGCCATCAGTGTTGAGGAGAACTATGGCTACACCTTC | CAISVEENYGYTF | TRBJ1-2 | NA | TRBV10-3 | NA
TGTGCCAGCAGCGTGGGGACAGACTATGGCTACACCTTC | CASSVGTDYGYTF | TRBJ1-2 | NA | TRBV7-9 | TRBD1
TGTGCCAGCAGTGAAGAAGGAACCCAGGTCTATGGCTACACCTTC | CASSEEGTQVYGYTF | TRBJ1-2 | NA | TRBV6-1 | NA
TGTGCCAGCAGTGGACAGGGCGATCAGCCCCAGCATTTT | CASSGQGDQPQHF | TRBJ1-5 | NA | TRBV2 | TRBD1
TGTGCCAGTTCCCAGGGTCCCCAAGAGACCCAGTACTTC | CASSQGPQETQYF | TRBJ2-5 | once | TRBV6-5 | NA
TGTGCCAGCGAATCTCAGGGTGGTCAGCCCCAGCATTTT | CASESQGGQPQHF | TRBJ1-5 | once | TRBV19 | NA
TGTGCCAGCGCCGTGAGCGCCTACAATGAGCAGTTCTTC | CASAVSAYNEQFF | TRBJ2-1 | NA | TRBV27 | NA
TGTGCCAGTAGTCCCGGACTAGCGGGGGGGCGTGAGCAGTTCTTC | CASSPGLAGGREQFF | TRBJ2-1 | NA | TRBV19 | TRBD2
TGTGCCAGTAGGCCGACAGCGACTAATGAAAAACTGTTTTTT | CASRPTATNEKLFF | TRBJ1-4 | NA | TRBV19 | NA
TGTGCCAGCAGCGTTGGGCCGAGCACTGAAGCTTTCTTT | CASSVGPSTEAFF | TRBJ1-1 | few | TRBV9 | NA
TGTGCCTGGAGTGGACAGGGGCGTCAGCCCCAGCATTTT | CAWSGQGRQPQHF | TRBJ1-5 | once | TRBV30 | TRBD1
TGTGCCAGCAGCCAGGTCCTAGAGGGCGAGGAGTTTTTT | CASSQVLEGEEFF | TRBJ1-4 | NA | TRBV4-2 | NA
TGTGCCAGCAGTGAAAGTGTCATCGTGCCTTCACAGGGAAATGGCTACACCTTC | CASSESVIVPSQGNGYTF | TRBJ1-2 | NA | TRBV25-1 | NA
TGTGCCAGCCAATCCATGAGGGAAGCTAACTATGGCTACACCTTC | CASQSMREANYGYTF | TRBJ1-2 | NA | TRBV19 | NA
TGTGCCAGCACTTTCGGGTCGACGGAAAAACTGTTTTTT | CASTFGSTEKLFF | TRBJ1-4 | NA | TRBV7-9 | NA
TGCGCCAGCACCGCAGCGGGGGATCTCGAGCAGTACTTC | CASTAAGDLEQYF | TRBJ2-7 | NA | TRBV10-2 | TRBD2
TGTGCCAGCAGCAGCCAAGCAACGACAGGGTATCGTCGAAACACCATATATTTT | CASSSQATTGYRRNTIYF | TRBJ1-3 | NA | TRBV11-2 | TRBD1
TGTGCCAGCAGTGGGGACAGGGGTATGTCCGGGGAGCTGTTTTTT | CASSGDRGMSGELFF | TRBJ2-2 | NA | TRBV2 | TRBD1
TGTGCCAGCAGGCTAAATTCCGGGACAGGGGGCTCCGGGGAGCTGTTTTTT | CASRLNSGTGGSGELFF | TRBJ2-2 | NA | TRBV2 | TRBD1
TGTGCCATAGGGACTAGCGGGGACATCACCGGGGAGCTGTTTTTT | CAIGTSGDITGELFF | TRBJ2-2 | NA | TRBV10-3 | TRBD2
TGTGCCAGCAGCCAAGCGACGGGACACTACACTGAAGCTTTCTTT | CASSQATGHYTEAFF | TRBJ1-1 | NA | TRBV4-2 | NA
TGTGCCAGCAGCTCCGGGGCTGCGGGGGACACAGATACGCAGTATTTT | CASSSGAAGDTDTQYF | TRBJ2-3 | NA | TRBV28 | TRBD2
TGTGCCAGCAGTTACTCGGCCAGGGTCAATTCACCCCTCCACTTT | CASSYSARVNSPLHF | TRBJ1-6 | once | TRBV6-5 | NA
TGCAGCGTTCGGCGGTACACCGGGGAGCTGTTTTTT | CSVRRYTGELFF | TRBJ2-2 | NA | TRBV29-1 | NA
TGTGCCAGCAGCCAGCGGGGACCCTACGAGCAGTACTTC | CASSQRGPYEQYF | TRBJ2-7 | NA | TRBV3-1/TRBV3-2 | NA
TGTGCCAGCAGCGTAGCCTCTGGACTATCCTACAATGAGCAGTTCTTC | CASSVASGLSYNEQFF | TRBJ2-1 | NA | TRBV9 | NA